This paragraph reports one TCR beta chain. The treatment: roughly 20 received Ad26.COV2.S at low or high dose, single or two shots; about 5 received placebo; per-sample allocation not given. The samples were gathered on day 63 after the first injection of vaccine or placebo. Cohort 1b enrolled adults aged 18-55 years in Boston. In the vaccine, an Ad26 vector expressed the SARS-CoV-2 spike of the Wuhan strain. The sample is drawn from a study of Ad26.COV2.S vaccination and SARS-CoV-2 variants. The data were produced by immunoSEQ multiplex PCR, yet TCRdb's version contains in-frame clones alone and is incomplete. The table records 350,000 to 450,000 clones, 85% of them present only once. This CDR3 spans 15 amino acids. Germline lookup yields CDR1 MNHEY and CDR2 SVGAGI. The trim removed 7 bases at V and 3 bases at J, leaving 7 bases unmatched.

The TCR comes from a person aged 18-65 years who received the Ad26.COV2.S COVID-19 vaccine or a placebo. The source was peripheral blood, collected in a trial of Ad26.COV2.S vaccine versus placebo. The chain joins TRBV6-5 to TRBJ1-3, with 9 positions matching TRBD1. CDR3 sequence: CASNPDRGFGNTIYF. In nucleotides, the CDR3 is TGTGCCAGCAACCCGGACAGGGGATTTGGAAACACCATATATTTT.